This T cell receptor (beta chain) came from a study of blood T cells in healthy people across ages. Study conclusions and caveats: Both naive CD4+ cell counts and diversity were greater in long-lived donors than in aged donors. TCR beta diversity, measured per million T cells, fell in a roughly linear way with age.

Turning to this clonotype: The antigen remains undetermined.

This CDR3 region has 14 residues. The germline gives CDR1 LNHDA, CDR2 SQIVND (reference sequence). Between the trimmed V and J ends, which lost 7 bases and 4 bases, there was a span of 16 bases. With a J-beta primer mix and a sample-barcoded 5' primer, a second PCR ran about 7 to 12 cycles. Through a template-switch adaptor with 12 random nucleotides, each cDNA molecule received a tag. Researchers report that each sample yielded at least 2.5 million CDR3-containing paired-end reads. In TCRdb, the 5' RACE reads were re-called with MiXCR into one record per CDR3 protein. The table shows about 1.8 million distinct CDR3 sequences, with approximately 50% occurring only once.

The sequenced sample was blood. This sequence was found in a woman aged 40 to 50 in good health. The chain joins TRBV19 to TRBJ1-2, with D maybe TRBD1 (5 bases). DNA of the CDR3: TGTGCCAGTAATCCGGGGCAGGCTAGCTATGGCTACACCTTC. Its translation is CASNPGQASYGYTF.